The rows below give T cell receptor beta chains drawn from one sample of a study of control samples from healthy donors and cancer patients. Profiled with immunoSEQ multiplex PCR; TCRdb holds only in-frame clones, not every one. The sample has some 64,000 clones, 75% to 95% seen once. Sequencing was done on a sample of PBMCs. The receptors shown here come from a woman between 45 and 60 years old with colorectal cancer. The CDR3 runs from the conserved cysteine through the conserved F or W. Each record gives: clone size, D gene, V gene, J gene, CDR3 protein, CDR3 DNA. The D gene is left open where the match is weak. Clone size is given for some rows only: seen once, a few or many times, or a class if the clone is expanded.

>-|-|TRBV13|TRBJ2-5
CASSPPPGQETQYF
TGTGCCAGCAGCCCCCCCCCGGGGCAAGAGACCCAGTACTTC
>-|-|TRBV3-1/TRBV3-2|TRBJ2-1
CASSQVPGGLNEQFF
TGTGCCAGCAGCCAAGTTCCTGGGGGCCTCAATGAGCAGTTCTTC
>-|-|TRBV2|TRBJ2-1
CASSEIWGRRNEQFF
TGTGCCAGCAGTGAGATCTGGGGGCGCCGGAATGAGCAGTTCTTC
>-|TRBD1|TRBV25-1|TRBJ2-5
CASSEVGTAYQETQYF
TGTGCCAGCAGTGAAGTGGGGACAGCTTACCAAGAGACCCAGTACTTC
>-|TRBD2|TRBV5-6|TRBJ2-7
CASSLGLAGIYEQYF
TGTGCCAGCAGCTTGGGACTAGCGGGAATCTACGAGCAGTACTTC
>-|-|TRBV10-3|TRBJ2-6
CAISDASGANVLTF
TGTGCCATCAGTGATGCCTCAGGGGCCAACGTCCTGACTTTC
>-|-|TRBV18|TRBJ2-3
CASSPPANTDTQYF
TGTGCCAGCTCACCACCCGCTAACACAGATACGCAGTATTTT
>-|TRBD1|TRBV24-1|TRBJ2-2
CATSDRGHTGELFF
TGTGCCACCAGCGACAGGGGTCACACCGGGGAGCTGTTTTTT
>-|TRBD1|TRBV28|TRBJ1-1
CASSRQGASTEAFF
TGTGCCAGCAGTCGTCAGGGGGCGAGCACTGAAGCTTTCTTT
>-|-|TRBV9|TRBJ2-1
CASSVDPGIHNEQFF
TGTGCCAGCAGCGTAGATCCGGGGATCCACAATGAGCAGTTCTTC
>-|-|TRBV30|TRBJ1-5
CAWSYGSNQPQHF
TGTGCCTGGAGTTATGGGAGCAATCAGCCCCAGCATTTT
>-|TRBD2|TRBV29-1|TRBJ2-1
CSAAPGTSGNEQFF
TGCAGCGCCGCCCCCGGGACTAGCGGTAATGAGCAGTTCTTC
>few|-|TRBV19|TRBJ2-3
CASADGHTDTQYF
TGTGCCAGTGCCGACGGACACACAGATACGCAGTATTTT
>-|-|TRBV13|TRBJ1-3
CASSSRGGGNTIYF
TGTGCCAGCAGCTCCAGGGGCGGGGGAAACACCATATATTTT
>-|-|TRBV19|TRBJ1-5
CASSPANFNQPQHF
TGTGCCAGTAGTCCGGCAAACTTCAATCAGCCCCAGCATTTT
>-|TRBD1|TRBV25-1|TRBJ1-1
CASSEFIPGGNTEAFF
TGTGCCAGCAGTGAATTCATTCCAGGGGGAAACACTGAAGCTTTCTTT
>-|TRBD1|TRBV29-1|TRBJ2-5
CSGRTGGVETQYF
TGCAGCGGACGGACAGGGGGAGTGGAGACCCAGTACTTC
>-|-|TRBV20-1|TRBJ1-2
CSASQLGPHYGYTF
TGCAGTGCTAGTCAATTGGGGCCTCACTATGGCTACACCTTC
>-|-|TRBV7-9|TRBJ2-7
CASSERDYSYEQYF
TGTGCCAGCAGCGAAAGAGACTACTCCTACGAGCAGTACTTC
>-|-|TRBV6-6|TRBJ1-2
CASNPSGGTGYGYTF
TGTGCCAGCAATCCCAGTGGAGGAACGGGCTATGGCTACACCTTC
>-|TRBD1|TRBV30|TRBJ1-1
CAFDRATEAFF
TGTGCCTTCGACAGGGCCACTGAAGCTTTCTTT
>-|TRBD1|TRBV11-1|TRBJ2-1
CASSRQGDGNEQFF
TGTGCCAGCAGCCGACAGGGGGATGGGAATGAGCAGTTCTTC
>-|-|TRBV5-4|TRBJ1-6
CASSRETATGNSPLHF
TGTGCCAGCAGCCGGGAGACAGCGACGGGTAATTCACCCCTCCACTTT
>-|-|TRBV11-1|TRBJ2-1
CASSLGYNEQFF
TGTGCCAGCAGCTTAGGGTACAATGAGCAGTTCTTC
>-|-|TRBV6-6|TRBJ2-5
CATARREPETQYF
TGTGCCACAGCCAGACGAGAACCGGAGACCCAGTACTTC
>once|-|TRBV5-1|TRBJ2-7
CASSPGQGEQYF
TGCGCCAGCAGCCCAGGACAAGGGGAGCAGTACTTC
>-|-|TRBV28|TRBJ2-3
CASSLWGTGKESDTQYF
TGTGCCAGCAGTTTATGGGGAACAGGAAAGGAATCAGATACGCAGTATTTT
>-|TRBD1|TRBV5-6|TRBJ2-7
CASSLSGQGLIYEQYF
TGTGCCAGCAGCCTCAGCGGACAGGGGCTTATCTACGAGCAGTACTTC
>-|-|TRBV10-3|TRBJ2-7
CASRGGRHEQYF
TGTGCCTCCAGGGGAGGAAGACACGAGCAGTACTTC
>once|-|TRBV7-8|TRBJ2-5
CASSLDGTRKTQYF
TGTGCCAGCAGCTTAGATGGGACCAGAAAGACCCAGTACTTC
>-|-|TRBV2|TRBJ2-7
CASSDRQGIYEQYF
TGTGCCAGCAGTGATCGGCAGGGCATCTACGAGCAGTACTTC
>-|-|TRBV18|TRBJ1-4
CASSPQGDEKLFF
TGTGCCAGCTCACCCCAGGGAGATGAAAAACTGTTTTTT
>-|-|TRBV2|TRBJ2-5
CASSEADRGETQYF
TGTGCCAGCAGTGAAGCGGATAGGGGGGAGACCCAGTACTTC
>-|TRBD2|TRBV7-2|TRBJ2-1
CASSLAGLAIYNEQFF
TGTGCCAGCAGCTTAGCGGGACTAGCGATCTACAATGAGCAGTTCTTC
>-|TRBD1|TRBV27|TRBJ1-2
CASRMTGGYGYTF
TGTGCCAGCAGAATGACAGGGGGCTATGGCTACACCTTC
>-|-|TRBV19|TRBJ1-2
CASRIGGGYTF
TGTGCCAGTAGAATAGGTGGTGGCTACACCTTC